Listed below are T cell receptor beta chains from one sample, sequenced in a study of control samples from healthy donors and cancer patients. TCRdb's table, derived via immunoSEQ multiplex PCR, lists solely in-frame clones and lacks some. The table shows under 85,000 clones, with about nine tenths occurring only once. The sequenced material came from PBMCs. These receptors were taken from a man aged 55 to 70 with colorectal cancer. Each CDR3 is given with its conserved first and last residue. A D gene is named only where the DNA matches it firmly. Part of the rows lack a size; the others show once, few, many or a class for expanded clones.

CAWNQSPGSGYTF | TGTGCCTGGAACCAATCCCCCGGGAGTGGCTACACCTTC | TRBJ1-2 | - | TRBV30 | -
CASRRGAGDTQYF | TGTGCCAGCAGGCGGGGGGCGGGAGATACGCAGTATTTT | TRBJ2-3 | TRBD2 | TRBV2 | -
CASSPPQDRVQFIEAFF | TGTGCCAGCTCACCACCCCAAGACAGGGTACAATTTATTGAAGCTTTCTTT | TRBJ1-1 | TRBD1 | TRBV18 | -
CASSFGNFNYGYTF | TGTGCCAGCAGCTTCGGAAACTTTAACTATGGCTACACCTTC | TRBJ1-2 | - | TRBV5-8 | -
CAWSVVGQRAYEQYF | TGTGCCTGGAGTGTAGTCGGACAGCGGGCGTACGAGCAGTACTTC | TRBJ2-7 | - | TRBV30 | few
CASSESSGGLYEQYF | TGTGCCAGCAGTGAAAGTAGCGGGGGGCTATACGAGCAGTACTTC | TRBJ2-7 | TRBD2 | TRBV6-1 | once
CASSLRTLRTGELFF | TGTGCCAGCAGCTTGCGGACCCTGAGGACCGGGGAGCTGTTTTTT | TRBJ2-2 | - | TRBV5-8 | -
CASSLARGLITNEQYF | TGTGCCAGCAGCTTGGCTCGGGGTTTGATTACTAACGAGCAGTACTTC | TRBJ2-7 | - | TRBV5-4 | once
CASSEAWGATYEQYF | TGTGCCAGCAGTGAAGCTTGGGGGGCCACCTACGAGCAGTACTTC | TRBJ2-7 | - | TRBV6-1 | -
CASSFGVRYGYTF | TGTGCCAGCAGTTTCGGGGTTCGGTATGGCTACACCTTC | TRBJ1-2 | - | TRBV12-3/TRBV12-4 | -
CASSRGAGNEQFF | TGTGCCAGCAGCCGAGGGGCAGGGAATGAGCAGTTCTTC | TRBJ2-1 | - | TRBV3-1/TRBV3-2 | -
CASSFGPTNEKLFF | TGCGCCAGCAGCTTTGGTCCAACTAATGAAAAACTGTTTTTT | TRBJ1-4 | - | TRBV5-1 | -
CASSVSGTKETQYF | TGTGCCAGCAGCGTCTCCGGGACCAAAGAGACCCAGTACTTC | TRBJ2-5 | - | TRBV7-2 | once
CASSLALTGITEAFF | TGTGCCAGCAGCTTGGCCCTAACAGGGATTACTGAAGCTTTCTTT | TRBJ1-1 | - | TRBV5-8 | once
CAISERIQAGGGPYTDTQYF | TGTGCCATCAGTGAGCGGATCCAAGCGGGGGGTGGTCCATACACAGATACGCAGTATTTT | TRBJ2-3 | TRBD2 | TRBV10-3 | -
CASTPIGTGDTEAFF | TGTGCCAGTACCCCGATAGGGACCGGCGACACTGAAGCTTTCTTT | TRBJ1-1 | - | TRBV19 | -
CASSFLQNNEQFF | TGCGCCAGCAGCTTTTTACAGAACAATGAGCAGTTCTTC | TRBJ2-1 | - | TRBV5-1 | -
CASSEPGQGNEQFF | TGCGCCAGCAGTGAGCCGGGACAGGGAAATGAGCAGTTCTTC | TRBJ2-1 | TRBD1 | TRBV10-1 | -
CASGPTAGSQETQYF | TGTGCCAGCGGTCCAACTGCCGGGTCTCAAGAGACCCAGTACTTC | TRBJ2-5 | - | TRBV7-6 | -
CASSPRPSGTSPPDTQYF | TGTGCCAGCAGCCCGCGGCCCTCCGGGACTAGCCCCCCAGATACGCAGTATTTT | TRBJ2-3 | TRBD2 | TRBV7-8 | -
CASSFADEQYF | TGTGCCAGCAGTTTCGCGGACGAGCAGTACTTC | TRBJ2-7 | - | TRBV12-3/TRBV12-4 | once
CAISESAETQYF | TGTGCCATCAGTGAGTCGGCGGAGACCCAGTACTTC | TRBJ2-5 | - | TRBV10-3 | -
CASSLGGVQETQYF | TGTGCCAGCAGTTTAGGAGGGGTCCAAGAGACCCAGTACTTC | TRBJ2-5 | - | TRBV28 | -
CASSANLLAGGTDTQYF | TGTGCCAGCAGCGCCAATCTCCTAGCGGGGGGCACAGATACGCAGTATTTT | TRBJ2-3 | TRBD2 | TRBV5-4 | -
CASSLAGSLYNEQFF | TGTGCCAGCAGCTTAGCAGGGTCCCTCTACAATGAGCAGTTCTTC | TRBJ2-1 | - | TRBV7-6 | -
CASSNTEAFF | TGTGCCAGTAGTAACACTGAAGCTTTCTTT | TRBJ1-1 | - | TRBV19 | -
CASSQDRGGQPQHF | TGTGCCAGCTCGCAGGACAGGGGCGGTCAGCCCCAGCATTTT | TRBJ1-5 | TRBD1 | TRBV28 | few
CASSNWGLAGFTDTQYF | TGTGCCAGCAGCAACTGGGGACTAGCGGGATTCACAGATACGCAGTATTTT | TRBJ2-3 | TRBD2 | TRBV9 | once
CASSLGRDPNTGELFF | TGTGCCAGCAGCTTGGGCCGGGACCCAAACACCGGGGAGCTGTTTTTT | TRBJ2-2 | - | TRBV5-4 | -
CASSQGGMMTYNEQFF | TGTGCCAGCAGCCAAGGCGGGATGATGACATACAATGAGCAGTTCTTC | TRBJ2-1 | - | TRBV2 | -
CASSSIAGGPFLVGELFF | TGTGCCAGCAGTTCTATAGCGGGGGGCCCCTTTTTGGTCGGGGAGCTGTTTTTT | TRBJ2-2 | TRBD2 | TRBV6-2/TRBV6-3 | -
CASSQDGSWGSSYEQYF | TGTGCCAGCAGCCAAGACGGAAGCTGGGGCAGCTCCTACGAGCAGTACTTC | TRBJ2-7 | - | TRBV3-1/TRBV3-2 | -
CASSQGVLGNTIYF | TGTGCCAGCTCACAAGGCGTCCTCGGAAACACCATATATTTT | TRBJ1-3 | - | TRBV18 | -
CASSLRGSRWYTF | TGTGCCAGCAGCTTAAGGGGATCTAGGTGGTACACCTTC | TRBJ1-2 | - | TRBV7-9 | -
CASSLLAGVEQFF | TGTGCCAGCAGTTTACTGGCGGGGGTGGAGCAGTTCTTC | TRBJ2-1 | TRBD2 | TRBV12-3/TRBV12-4 | -
CASSRERPTGELFF | TGTGCCAGTTCCCGGGAGCGCCCCACCGGGGAGCTGTTTTTT | TRBJ2-2 | - | TRBV19 | -